This T cell receptor beta chain appears in the sequencing data of a study of shared clonotypes between healthy human individuals. Study overall: The cohort had a couple of women and a few men, ages 18 to 49. Study-level findings and limits: The study's rarefaction showed incomplete sorted-subset sequencing despite large depth.

This CDR3 region has 13 residues. Germline V gene lookup returns CDR1 KGHSH and CDR2 LQKENI. V lost 0 bases and J lost 6, with 9 bases in between. For this clone: What it binds is not known.

In the sorted-subset replicate PCRs, around 220 ng DNA, tens of thousands of T cell genomes, was used. Assay used: immunoSEQ multiplex PCR; TCRdb lists only in-frame clones, some missing. The sample has 2,500,000 or so clones; around nine tenths are singletons. The genes are TRBV18 and TRBJ2-7; D unresolved. The sample comprised naive CD4+ T cells sorted from blood. Subset meaning: CD45RA+ positively selected. The TCR was taken from a young man in good health. The CDR3 DNA reads as TGTGCCAGCTCACCACCGTCCCTTCCCGAGCAGTACTTC. This sequence encodes CASSPPSLPEQYF.